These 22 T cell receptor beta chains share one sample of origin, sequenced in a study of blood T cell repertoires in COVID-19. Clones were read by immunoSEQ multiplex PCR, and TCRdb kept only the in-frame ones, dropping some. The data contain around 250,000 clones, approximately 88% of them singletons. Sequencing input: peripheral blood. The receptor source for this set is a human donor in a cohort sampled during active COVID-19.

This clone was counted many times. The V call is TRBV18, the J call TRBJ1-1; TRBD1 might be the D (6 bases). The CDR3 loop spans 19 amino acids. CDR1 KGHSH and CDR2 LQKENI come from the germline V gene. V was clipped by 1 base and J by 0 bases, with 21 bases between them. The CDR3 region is CASSPLNLVRTGLNTEAFF. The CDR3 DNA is TGTGCCAGCTCACCACTAAACTTGGTCAGAACAGGGTTGAACACTGAAGCTTTCTTT.

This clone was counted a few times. CDR3 region: CASSSGRGGQPQHF. In DNA, the CDR3 is TGTGCCAGCAGTTCGGGCAGGGGCGGGCAGCCCCAGCATTTT. This chain links TRBV6-5 with TRBJ1-5; a possible D gene is TRBD1 (6 bases). This CDR3 is 14 amino acids long. Germline-derived CDR1 and CDR2 are MNHEY and SVGAGI. Trimming cost V 4 bases and J 7 bases, with 14 bases left between them.

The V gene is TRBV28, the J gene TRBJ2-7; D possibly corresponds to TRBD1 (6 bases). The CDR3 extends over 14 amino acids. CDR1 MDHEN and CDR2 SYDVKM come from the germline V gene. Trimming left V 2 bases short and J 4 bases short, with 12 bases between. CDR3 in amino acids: CASSLVGRGYEQYF. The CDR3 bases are TGTGCCAGCAGTTTAGTGGGCAGGGGATACGAGCAGTACTTC.

CDR3 region: CAWSWDRAKNEQYF. The CDR3 coding sequence is TGTGCCTGGAGTTGGGACAGGGCGAAAAACGAGCAGTACTTC. This sequence joins TRBV30 and TRBJ2-7; TRBD1 matches at 9 bases. V was pared by 2 bases and J by 5 bases, with 7 bases of the junction left unmatched. CDR3 length: 14 residues. Germline-derived CDR1 and CDR2 are GTSNPN and SVGIG (reference sequence).

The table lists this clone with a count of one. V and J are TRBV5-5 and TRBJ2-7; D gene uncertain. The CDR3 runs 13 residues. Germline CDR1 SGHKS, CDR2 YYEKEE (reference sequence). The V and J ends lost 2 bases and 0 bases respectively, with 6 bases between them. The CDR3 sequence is CASSFPSSYEQYF. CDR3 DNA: TGTGCCAGCAGCTTCCCGAGCTCCTACGAGCAGTACTTC.

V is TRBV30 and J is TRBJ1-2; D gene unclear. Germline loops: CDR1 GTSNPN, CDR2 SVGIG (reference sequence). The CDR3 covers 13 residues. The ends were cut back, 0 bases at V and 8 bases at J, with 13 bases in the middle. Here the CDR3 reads CAWSVFSSLGYTF. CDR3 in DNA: TGTGCCTGGAGTGTATTCTCCTCCCTAGGCTACACCTTC.

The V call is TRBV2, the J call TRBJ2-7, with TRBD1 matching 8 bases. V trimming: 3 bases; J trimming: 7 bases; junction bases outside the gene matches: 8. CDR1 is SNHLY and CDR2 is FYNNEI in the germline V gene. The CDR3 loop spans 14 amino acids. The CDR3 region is CASSEFRGRGEQYF. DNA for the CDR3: TGTGCCAGCAGTGAGTTCAGGGGGCGCGGAGAGCAGTACTTC. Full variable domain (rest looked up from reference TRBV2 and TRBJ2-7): EPEVTQTPSHQVTQMGQEVILRCVPISNHLYFYWYRQILGQKVEFLVSFYNNEISEKSEIFDDQFSVERPDGSNFTLKIRSTKLEDSAMYFCASSEFRGRGEQYFGPGTRLTVT.

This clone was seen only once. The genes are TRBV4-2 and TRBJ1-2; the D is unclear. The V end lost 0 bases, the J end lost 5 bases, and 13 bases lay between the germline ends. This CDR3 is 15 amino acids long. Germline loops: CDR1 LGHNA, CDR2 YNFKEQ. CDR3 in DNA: TGTGCCAGCAGCCAAGATTACGGGCCGGGATATGGCTACACCTTC. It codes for CASSQDYGPGYGYTF.

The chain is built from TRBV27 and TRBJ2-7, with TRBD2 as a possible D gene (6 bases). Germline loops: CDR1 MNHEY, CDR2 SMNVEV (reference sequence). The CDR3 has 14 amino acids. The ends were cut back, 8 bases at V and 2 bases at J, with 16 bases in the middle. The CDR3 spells CASSSGARPYEQYF. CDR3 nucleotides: TGTGCCAGCTCCTCGGGAGCCCGGCCCTACGAGCAGTACTTC.

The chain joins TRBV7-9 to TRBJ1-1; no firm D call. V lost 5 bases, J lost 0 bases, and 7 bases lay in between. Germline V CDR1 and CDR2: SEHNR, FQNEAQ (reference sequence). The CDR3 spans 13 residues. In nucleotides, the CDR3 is TGTGCCAGCAGCGACAACATGAACACTGAAGCTTTCTTT. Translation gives CASSDNMNTEAFF.

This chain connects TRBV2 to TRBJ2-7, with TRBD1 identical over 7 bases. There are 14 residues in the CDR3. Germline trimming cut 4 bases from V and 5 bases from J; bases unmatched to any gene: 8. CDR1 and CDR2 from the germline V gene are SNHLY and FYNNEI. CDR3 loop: CASSGSRGFNEQYF. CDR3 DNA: TGTGCCAGCAGTGGATCCAGGGGGTTCAACGAGCAGTACTTC.

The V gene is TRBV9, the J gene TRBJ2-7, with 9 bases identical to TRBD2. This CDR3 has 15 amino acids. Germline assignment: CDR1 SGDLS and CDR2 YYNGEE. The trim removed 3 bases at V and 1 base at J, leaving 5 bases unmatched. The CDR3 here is CASSGGTSTSYEQYF. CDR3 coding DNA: TGTGCCAGCAGCGGGGGGACTAGCACATCCTACGAGCAGTACTTC.

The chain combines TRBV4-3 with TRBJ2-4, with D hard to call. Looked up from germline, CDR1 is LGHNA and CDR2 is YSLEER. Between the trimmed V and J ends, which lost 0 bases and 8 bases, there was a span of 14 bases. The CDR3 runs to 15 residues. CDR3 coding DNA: TGCGCCAGCAGCCAAGAGTATGGTTTCCGAGACATTCAGTACTTC. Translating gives CASSQEYGFRDIQYF.

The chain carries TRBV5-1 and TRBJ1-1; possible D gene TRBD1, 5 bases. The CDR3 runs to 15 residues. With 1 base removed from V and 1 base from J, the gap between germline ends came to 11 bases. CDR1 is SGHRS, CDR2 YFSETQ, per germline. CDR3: CASSLQGSQNTEAFF. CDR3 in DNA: TGCGCCAGCAGCTTGCAGGGCAGCCAGAACACTGAAGCTTTCTTT. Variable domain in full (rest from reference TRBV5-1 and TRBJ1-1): KAGVTQTPRYLIKTRGQQVTLSCSPISGHRSVSWYQQTPGQGLQFLFEYFSETQRNKGNFPGRFSGRQFSNSRSEMNVSTLELGDSALYLCASSLQGSQNTEAFFGQGTRLTVV.

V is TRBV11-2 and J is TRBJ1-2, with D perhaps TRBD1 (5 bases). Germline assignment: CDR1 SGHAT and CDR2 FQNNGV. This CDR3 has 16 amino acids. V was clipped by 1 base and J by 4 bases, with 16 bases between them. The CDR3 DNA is TGTGCCAGCAGCTTAGGGGCAGGTGGGGCAGGCTATGGCTACACCTTC. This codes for CASSLGAGGAGYGYTF.

In nucleotides, the CDR3 is TGCGCCAGCAGCCAAGAGCGTGGGGCGGGCTACACCTTC. Translation gives CASSQERGAGYTF. The chain joins TRBV4-3 to TRBJ1-2; D may be TRBD1 (5 bases). The CDR3 contains 13 residues. The ends were cut back, 0 bases at V and 8 bases at J, with 10 bases in the middle. CDR1 and CDR2 (germline): LGHNA, YSLEER.

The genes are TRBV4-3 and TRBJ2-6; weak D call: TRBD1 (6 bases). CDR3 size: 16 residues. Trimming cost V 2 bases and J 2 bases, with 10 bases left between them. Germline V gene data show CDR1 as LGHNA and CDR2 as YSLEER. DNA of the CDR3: TGCGCCAGCAGCCAAACCACAGGGACTGGGGCCAACGTCCTGACTTTC. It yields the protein CASSQTTGTGANVLTF.

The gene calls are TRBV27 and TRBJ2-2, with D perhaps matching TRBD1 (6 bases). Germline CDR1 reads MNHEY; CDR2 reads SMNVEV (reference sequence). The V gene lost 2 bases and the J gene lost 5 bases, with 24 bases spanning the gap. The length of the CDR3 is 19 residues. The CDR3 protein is CASSLTDPHGLQGTGELFF. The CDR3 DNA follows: TGTGCCAGCAGTTTAACCGATCCCCACGGGCTACAGGGAACCGGGGAGCTGTTTTTT.

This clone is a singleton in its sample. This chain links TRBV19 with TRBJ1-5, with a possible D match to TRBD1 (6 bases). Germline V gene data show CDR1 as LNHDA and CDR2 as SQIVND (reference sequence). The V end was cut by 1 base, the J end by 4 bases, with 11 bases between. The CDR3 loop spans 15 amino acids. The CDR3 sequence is CASSIVKTGNQPQHF. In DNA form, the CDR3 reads TGTGCCAGTAGTATAGTTAAGACAGGAAATCAGCCCCAGCATTTT.

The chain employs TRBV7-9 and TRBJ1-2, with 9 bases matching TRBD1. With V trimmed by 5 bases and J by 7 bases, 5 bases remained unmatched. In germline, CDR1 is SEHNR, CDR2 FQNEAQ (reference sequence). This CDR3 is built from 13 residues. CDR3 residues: CASSMGQGSGYTF. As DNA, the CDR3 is TGTGCCAGCAGCATGGGACAGGGCTCTGGCTACACCTTC. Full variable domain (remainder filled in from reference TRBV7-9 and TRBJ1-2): DTGVSQNPRHKITKRGQNVTFRCDPISEHNRLYWYRQTLGQGPEFLTYFQNEAQLEKSRLLSDRFSAERPKGSFSTLEIQRTEQGDSAMYLCASSMGQGSGYTFGSGTRLTVV.

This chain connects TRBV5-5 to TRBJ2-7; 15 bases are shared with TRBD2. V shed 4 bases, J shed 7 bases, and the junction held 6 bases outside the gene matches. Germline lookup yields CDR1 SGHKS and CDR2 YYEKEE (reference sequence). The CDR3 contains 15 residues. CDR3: CASSPGLAGGQEQYF. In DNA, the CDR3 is TGTGCCAGCAGCCCGGGACTAGCGGGAGGTCAAGAGCAGTACTTC. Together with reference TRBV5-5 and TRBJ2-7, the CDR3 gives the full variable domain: DAGVTQSPTHLIKTRGQQVTLRCSPISGHKSVSWYQQVLGQGPQFIFQYYEKEERGRGNFPDRFSARQFPNYSSELNVNALLLGDSALYLCASSPGLAGGQEQYFGPGTRLTVT.

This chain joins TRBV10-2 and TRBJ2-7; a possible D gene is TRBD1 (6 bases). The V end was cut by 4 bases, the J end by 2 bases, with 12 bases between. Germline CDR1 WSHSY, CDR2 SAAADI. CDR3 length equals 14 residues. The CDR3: CASSALGQTYEQYF. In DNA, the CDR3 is TGCGCCAGCAGTGCCCTAGGACAGACCTACGAGCAGTACTTC.